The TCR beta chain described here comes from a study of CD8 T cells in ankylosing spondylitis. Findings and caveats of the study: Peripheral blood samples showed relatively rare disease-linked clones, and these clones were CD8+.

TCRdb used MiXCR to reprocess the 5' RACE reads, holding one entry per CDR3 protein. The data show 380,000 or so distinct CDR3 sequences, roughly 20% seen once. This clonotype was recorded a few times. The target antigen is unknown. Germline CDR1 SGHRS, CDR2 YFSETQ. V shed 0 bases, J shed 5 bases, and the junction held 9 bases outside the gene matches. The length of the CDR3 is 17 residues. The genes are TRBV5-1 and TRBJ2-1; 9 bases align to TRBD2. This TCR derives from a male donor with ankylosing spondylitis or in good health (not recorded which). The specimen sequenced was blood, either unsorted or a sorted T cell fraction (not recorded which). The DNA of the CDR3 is TGCGCCAGCAGCTTGGGCTTGATAGCGGGGGAAAACAATGAGCAGTTCTTC. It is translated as CASSLGLIAGENNEQFF.